This TCR beta chain was sequenced in a study of Ad26.COV2.S vaccination and SARS-CoV-2 variants. V was clipped by 6 bases and J by 6 bases, with 17 bases between them. This CDR3 has 14 amino acids. Looked up from germline, CDR1 is MNHEY and CDR2 is SVGAGI. Sequencing was performed with immunoSEQ multiplex PCR; in TCRdb, only in-frame clones are kept and a portion is missing. The table has about 180,000 clones, 87% seen once. As concerns this clone: The antigen remains undetermined.

Study-level points and caveats: Vaccine recipients posted higher spike-specific TCR breadth than their placebo counterparts. From the TCR breadth and depth analyses, total T cell responses may have been underestimated. Substantial breadth in spike-specific CD8+ and CD4+ T cell responses was reportedly seen after vaccination. Vaccine and placebo recipients had comparable breadth of non-spike TCRs.

This chain uses TRBV6-5 with TRBJ1-2, with D maybe TRBD1 (6 bases). The source material was peripheral blood, sampled after recovery from COVID-19. The source is a human donor who had recovered from COVID-19. The CDR3 loop is CASRPDRKRDGYTF. The CDR3 DNA sequence: TGTGCCAGCAGACCCGACAGGAAGAGAGATGGCTACACCTTC.